This TCR beta chain emerged from a study of immune evolution from preneoplasia to lung adenocarcinoma. Whole-study results and caveats: Highest clonality occurred in KRAS-mutant, not EGFR-mutant or double wild-type, nodules.

Libraries were prepared by immunoSEQ multiplex PCR; TCRdb keeps only in-frame clonotypes and omits some of them. The sample consists of 15,000 to 20,000 clones, approximately 86% of them appearing once. Worth noting for this clone: Its antigen is undetermined.

Losses at the gene ends were 5 bases for V and 1 base for J; bases not matched to a gene: 6. Germline CDR1 is MDHEN and CDR2 is SYDVKM. The CDR3 consists of 15 residues. The V gene is TRBV28, the J gene TRBJ2-3, with TRBD2 identical over 7 bases. This clonotype originated in a person aged 65-85 years with invasive lung adenocarcinoma. Sequences were obtained from FFPE invasive lung adenocarcinoma tissue. CDR3 DNA sequence: TGTGCCAGCAGTCCTAGCGGAGAGGGCACAGATACGCAGTATTTT. It codes for CASSPSGEGTDTQYF.